This record concerns one TCR beta chain sequence. Its antigen has not been determined. Base quality data are lacking; no much larger clone is found one base away. These data are taken from a study of blood T cell repertoires in COVID-19 (dated by TCRdb to 2019 to 2021). Regarding the study in general: Samples from collaborators originated in the United States, Italy and Spain and spanned both the acute and convalescent phases of COVID-19. Subjects who had been exposed to COVID-19, were actively infected with it, or had recovered from it provided the deeply sampled blood TCRbeta repertoires that made up the dataset. Samples were obtained from the ongoing ImmuneRACE study (first 160 participants) and from roughly 1,300 subjects provided by 6 global collaborators. Where HLA class I and class II types were available, the types were taken from metadata supplied by the sample provider, not from assay-based typing. The repertoires were released in a freely available public database meant as a resource for research on the immune response to SARS-CoV-2. Nearly every sample came with metadata listing a de-identified subject ID, COVID-19 status, age in years and sex. The material from the prospective study consisted of cDNA or gDNA derived from T cells, B-cell-depleted T cells, or PBMCs.

The paper's findings and limits, for the study overall: How much clinical and demographic metadata was included differed by source and by participant, and the metadata was provided uncurated.

Via the germline V gene (reference sequence), CDR1 is LNHNV and CDR2 YYDKDF. The CDR3, cysteine through phenylalanine, is 13 amino acids long. Just CDR3 DNA is preserved here, 39 bases in frame from base 1. Germline trimming: 8 bases from V, 7 bases from J; junction bases outside gene matches: 5. The collaborating institutions used their own protocols to collect whole blood in K2EDTA tubes. For TCRbeta analysis, collaborator samples were shipped as frozen whole blood, as isolated PBMCs, or as DNA extracted from either sample type. The immunoSEQ Assay, a bias-controlled multiplex PCR, was used to amplify TCRbeta CDR3 regions from genomic DNA. Regarding the original processing steps: Within the assay, amplification of reference gene primers was used to estimate how many nucleated cells each sample contained. Sequence reads were collapsed and filtered to measure the absolute abundance of every unique TCRbeta CDR3 rearrangement. Productive Simpson clonality was computed per sample as the square root of Simpson's diversity index over productive rearrangements. Here the immuneACCESS table is served through TCRdb, limited to in-frame sequences with V and J called. Missing clones are a known gap in these copies; in checked studies unresolved V genes cover under half, and the rest lacks a known reason. V and J calls and clone size are given by that table; D and trimming were obtained from the DNA. Within this sample are tens of thousands of clones, with about 90% of them counted one time only. The ten largest clones take up 5.1% of the sample.

Source material: peripheral blood. The sequence links TRBV15 to TRBJ2-1; 10 middle bases align to TRBD1. The receptor's source is a human donor in a cohort sampled during active COVID-19. The CDR3 region has the sequence CATRRTGGNEQFF. Here is the DNA: TGTGCCACCCGAAGGACAGGGGGTAATGAGCAGTTCTTC.